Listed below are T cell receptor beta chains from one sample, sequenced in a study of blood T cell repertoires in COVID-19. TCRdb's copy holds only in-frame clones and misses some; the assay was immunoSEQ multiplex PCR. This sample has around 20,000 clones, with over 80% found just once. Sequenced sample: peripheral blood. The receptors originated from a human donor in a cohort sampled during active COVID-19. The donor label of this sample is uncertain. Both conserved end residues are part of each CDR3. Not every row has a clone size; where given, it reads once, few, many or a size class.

CDR3 protein: CSVDLQGETQYF
clone size: NA
V gene: TRBV29-1
CDR3 length: 12
J gene: TRBJ2-5

CDR3 protein: CASTAETQYF
clone size: NA
V gene: TRBV12-3/TRBV12-4
CDR3 length: 10
J gene: TRBJ2-5

CDR3 protein: CASSLTSGMYNEQFF
clone size: large
V gene: TRBV2
CDR3 length: 15
J gene: TRBJ2-1

CDR3 protein: CASSVPSREVAGRAETQYF
clone size: NA
V gene: TRBV21-1
CDR3 length: 19
J gene: TRBJ2-5

CDR3 protein: CASSIGQVPNEKLFF
clone size: NA
V gene: TRBV7-9
CDR3 length: 15
J gene: TRBJ1-4

CDR3 protein: CASSKRASGIIYNEQFF
clone size: NA
V gene: TRBV21-1
CDR3 length: 17
J gene: TRBJ2-1

CDR3 protein: CASSEERVGTQYF
clone size: NA
V gene: TRBV2
CDR3 length: 13
J gene: TRBJ2-5

CDR3 protein: CASSLGRETSSYNEQFF
clone size: NA
V gene: TRBV5-6
CDR3 length: 17
J gene: TRBJ2-1

CDR3 protein: CASSRQGDEQFF
clone size: NA
V gene: TRBV11-3
CDR3 length: 12
J gene: TRBJ2-1

CDR3 protein: CASKRNSGTYNEQFF
clone size: few
V gene: TRBV10-2
CDR3 length: 15
J gene: TRBJ2-1

CDR3 protein: CASSAQGLTGTSGKGETQYF
clone size: NA
V gene: TRBV9
CDR3 length: 20
J gene: TRBJ2-5

CDR3 protein: CAISDYPSTDTQYF
clone size: NA
V gene: TRBV10-3
CDR3 length: 14
J gene: TRBJ2-3

CDR3 protein: CASRGPGTGKPQGEKLFF
clone size: NA
V gene: TRBV19
CDR3 length: 18
J gene: TRBJ1-4

CDR3 protein: CASSQDVRGGTEAFF
clone size: NA
V gene: TRBV4-1
CDR3 length: 15
J gene: TRBJ1-1

CDR3 protein: CASSDVSGGLREQFF
clone size: NA
V gene: TRBV6-4
CDR3 length: 15
J gene: TRBJ2-1

CDR3 protein: CASSYEGGSNSPLHF
clone size: NA
V gene: TRBV6-5
CDR3 length: 15
J gene: TRBJ1-6

CDR3 protein: CSVEGTGGSGANVLTF
clone size: NA
V gene: TRBV29-1
CDR3 length: 16
J gene: TRBJ2-6

CDR3 protein: CASSEEGNQPQHF
clone size: NA
V gene: TRBV5-1
CDR3 length: 13
J gene: TRBJ1-5

CDR3 protein: CSATGSDEKLFF
clone size: NA
V gene: TRBV29-1
CDR3 length: 12
J gene: TRBJ1-4

CDR3 protein: CASSLAPYRDGGRAGETQYF
clone size: NA
V gene: TRBV5-5
CDR3 length: 20
J gene: TRBJ2-5

CDR3 protein: CATSDIGAGRGDTQYF
clone size: NA
V gene: TRBV24-1
CDR3 length: 16
J gene: TRBJ2-3

CDR3 protein: CASSPRAGWYEQYF
clone size: NA
V gene: TRBV11-3
CDR3 length: 14
J gene: TRBJ2-7

CDR3 protein: CASGQGTRGTEAFF
clone size: NA
V gene: TRBV19
CDR3 length: 14
J gene: TRBJ1-1